These 8 T cell receptor beta chains originate from one sample sequenced in a study of blood T cells in healthy people across ages. Sample-barcoded 5' priming and a J-beta primer mix drove a second PCR of roughly 7 to 11 cycles. One entry per CDR3 protein results from TCRdb running MiXCR on the 5' RACE reads. The sample contains 850,000 to 1,000,000 distinct CDR3 sequences, under 50% of which appear only once. The source material was blood. The receptors come from a man aged 25-45 years in good health.

The table lists this clonotype with a few counts. The chain links TRBV12-3 or TRBV12-4 to TRBJ2-5, with D unresolved. The CDR3 consists of 12 residues. V was cut by 5 bases and J by 5 bases, with 9 bases left in between. CDR3 amino acids: CASSLVDETQYF. The CDR3 region has the DNA TGTGCCAGCAGTCTCGTAGACGAGACCCAGTACTTC.

The CDR3 DNA sequence: TGTGCCAGCAGCCAACAACCCACAGGGGAAGCAGATACGCAGTATTTT. Protein: CASSQQPTGEADTQYF. This chain joins TRBV7-6 and TRBJ2-3; TRBD1 matches at 7 bases. The V gene's germline CDR1 is SGHVS and CDR2 FNYEAQ. The CDR3 sequence is 16 residues long. After removal of 5 bases from V and 4 bases from J, the junction contained 12 bases not matched to a gene.

V gene TRBV12-3 or TRBV12-4 combines with J gene TRBJ1-5; D possibly corresponds to TRBD1 (6 bases). The CDR3 covers 12 residues. The V end was cut by 7 bases, the J end by 7 bases, with 11 bases between. The CDR3 nucleotides are TGTGCCAGCAATTTGGACAGCCAGCCCCAGCATTTT. This translates into CASNLDSQPQHF.

The chain uses TRBV28 and TRBJ1-2; 7 bases agree with TRBD1. This CDR3 has 12 amino acids. The germline CDR1 and CDR2 sequences are MDHEN and SYDVKM. The trim removed 1 base at V and 9 bases at J, leaving 2 bases unmatched. For the CDR3, the DNA is TGTGCCAGCAGTTTATCGGACAGGCGCTACACCTTC. This translates into CASSLSDRRYTF.

The V and J genes are TRBV7-9 and TRBJ1-2; TRBD1 aligns across 7 bases. The ends lost 1 base at V and 0 bases at J; junction bases unmatched: 11. The CDR3 runs 18 residues. Germline V gene sequence: CDR1 SEHNR, CDR2 FQNEAQ (reference sequence). The CDR3 nucleotides read TGTGCCAGCAGCTTAGAGGGGTCCGGGACAGCTACTAACTATGGCTACACCTTC. Its protein product is CASSLEGSGTATNYGYTF.

This clonotype was observed a few times. The rearrangement links TRBV5-4 to TRBJ1-1; D might be TRBD1 (5 bases). CDR1 is SGHNT, CDR2 YYREEE, per germline (reference sequence). Between the trimmed V and J ends, which lost 4 bases and 1 base, there was a span of 14 bases. This CDR3 region has 15 residues. CDR3 DNA sequence: TGTGCCAGCAGCCCGAGGGGCAGTGGGAACACTGAAGCTTTCTTT. This sequence encodes CASSPRGSGNTEAFF.

The chain joins TRBV20-1 to TRBJ1-5; D might be TRBD1 (5 bases). Germline assignment: CDR1 DFQATT and CDR2 SNEGSKA (reference sequence). This CDR3 has 16 amino acids. The V end lost 0 bases, the J end lost 13 bases, and 25 bases lay between the germline ends. The CDR3 loop is CSARDHQRGDSGEQHF. For the CDR3, the DNA is TGCAGTGCTAGAGATCACCAGCGGGGGGATTCCGGTGAGCAGCATTTT.

V gene TRBV28 combines with J gene TRBJ2-7, with D perhaps TRBD2 (5 bases). Germline CDR1 is MDHEN and CDR2 is SYDVKM. V was cut by 2 bases and J by 5 bases, with 10 bases left in between. The CDR3 has 13 amino acids. The CDR3 protein is CASSLAGSNEQYF. In DNA form, the CDR3 reads TGTGCCAGCAGTTTAGCGGGTTCCAACGAGCAGTACTTC.